The present entry profiles one T cell receptor (beta chain) with its context. The data were taken from a study of patients and donors after allogeneic stem cell transplantation. V gave up 5 bases and J gave up 3 bases; unmatched junction bases: 2. Germline values: CDR1 LNHDA, CDR2 SQIVND (reference sequence). The CDR3 has 15 residues. TCRdb processed the RT-PCR reads anew with MiXCR; each CDR3 protein has one entry. Of around 240,000 distinct CDR3 sequences in the sample, 11% to 15% are singletons; the top ten hold roughly 10%. The TCR originated in a human donor who was either an allogeneic HSCT recipient or a stem cell or donor lymphocyte infusion donor (not recorded which). It is not recorded whose cells these are; they may come from a transplant donor. Sequencing was done on a sample of blood, either unsorted or a sorted T cell fraction (not recorded which). The V and J genes are TRBV19 and TRBJ2-1; 12 nucleotides align to TRBD2. The CDR3 sequence: CASSGLAGIYNEQFF. CDR3 in DNA: TGTGCCAGTAGTGGACTAGCGGGGATCTACAATGAGCAGTTCTTC.